The 32 T cell receptor beta chains reported below all come from one sample, sequenced in a study of human T cells and chemical hapten exposure (TCRdb year 2021). The time point label for this specimen denotes: pre-sensitization, week 0. Reading the label with the study, this specimen's treatment or condition is: therapeutic diphenylcyclopropenone sensitization with weekly scalp DPC. The receptor library was made with RACE. The sequencer listed for this sample is NextSeq 500. Clones were called with MiXCR by TCRdb after fastp trimmed the public reads at Q25, and only in-frame beta chains were retained. A single entry per CDR3 protein holds the most common genes and DNA from its merged rows. The sample profile shows about 180,000 distinct CDR3 sequences; around 30% of them were found once. The ten biggest clones cover about 2.7% of the sample. The material sequenced was whole blood, taken in connection with sensitization to the hapten diphenylcyclopropenone (DPC). Receptor source: a woman aged 25-40 years with alopecia areata. Some clones in this sample may be carry-over from other donors' samples.

This clonotype was seen only a few times. This rearrangement joins TRBV9 to TRBJ2-3; no clear D. The germline V gene encodes CDR1 SGDLS and CDR2 YYNGEE. The length of the CDR3 is 13 residues. Trimming stripped 0 bases from V and 0 bases from J, with 2 bases between. Written as DNA, the CDR3 is TGTGCCAGCAGCGTAGGGAGCACAGATACGCAGTATTTT. Its protein product is CASSVGSTDTQYF.

This clonotype was counted between two and nine times. The chain uses TRBV7-9 and TRBJ1-6; 8 nucleotides align to TRBD1. The CDR3 is made up of 15 amino acids. CDR1 is SEHNR, CDR2 FQNEAQ, per germline (reference sequence). J lost 8 bases, V lost 2 bases, and 5 bases had no gene match. The CDR3 spells CASSLTGTGDSPLHF. The CDR3, as DNA: TGTGCCAGCAGCTTAACGGGGACAGGTGATTCACCCCTCCACTTT.

The chain recombines TRBV5-1 with TRBJ1-2, with 10 bases aligning to TRBD1. The CDR3 totals 15 residues. Germline CDR1 SGHRS, CDR2 YFSETQ. The trim removed 0 bases at V and 6 bases at J, leaving 5 bases unmatched. The CDR3 DNA reads TGCGCCAGCAGCTTGGGGACAGGGGGTATTCATGGCTACACCTTC. Amino acid sequence: CASSLGTGGIHGYTF.

This clonotype was found a few times. The chain is built from TRBV29-1 and TRBJ1-1; D not certain. This CDR3 is 14 amino acids long. Germline assignment: CDR1 SQVTM and CDR2 ANQGSEA. V lost 6 bases to trimming and J lost 5 bases, with 19 bases between them. CDR3 nucleotide sequence: TGCAGCGTCCTCCGGCAGAACTTGGGGACTGAAGCTTTCTTT. Its protein product is CSVLRQNLGTEAFF.

This clonotype came up a few times. V and J are TRBV5-1 and TRBJ1-2; TRBD1 matches at 10 bases. There are 16 residues in the CDR3. CDR1 SGHRS and CDR2 YFSETQ come from the germline V gene. J lost 4 bases, V lost 6 bases, and 12 bases had no gene match. The CDR3 DNA reads as TGCGCCAGCACCCCCCAGGTGGGACAGGGGCCCTATGGCTACACCTTC. Translated: CASTPQVGQGPYGYTF.

This clonotype has just a few counts. The gene calls are TRBV15 and TRBJ1-1; D gene ambiguous. Trimming shortened V by 0 bases and J by 1 base, and 15 bases separated the two germline ends. Germline V gene lookup returns CDR1 LNHNV and CDR2 YYDKDF (reference sequence). This CDR3 has 17 residues. The CDR3 here is CATSRDLDLSGNTEAFF. As DNA, the CDR3 is TGTGCCACCAGCAGAGATCTGGACTTAAGCGGGAACACTGAAGCTTTCTTT. Variable domain in full (rest from reference TRBV15 and TRBJ1-1): DAMVIQNPRYQVTQFGKPVTLSCSQTLNHNVMYWYQQKSSQAPKLLFHYYDKDFNNEADTPDNFQSRRPNTSFCFLDIRSPGLGDTAMYLCATSRDLDLSGNTEAFFGQGTRLTVV.

This clonotype was picked up a small number of times. V gene TRBV5-1 combines with J gene TRBJ1-1; D uncertain. The CDR3 has 14 amino acids. V was clipped by 2 bases and J by 4 bases, with 12 bases between them. Germline V gives CDR1 SGHRS, CDR2 YFSETQ. This CDR3 is CASSLGTAGTEAFF. DNA of the CDR3: TGCGCCAGCAGCTTAGGTACAGCGGGCACTGAAGCTTTCTTT.

This clonotype was counted a few times. The chain employs TRBV7-2 and TRBJ1-6, with a tentative D call TRBD1 (6 bases). Germline V gives CDR1 SGHTA, CDR2 FQGNSA. Trimming stripped 1 base from V and 6 bases from J, with 13 bases between. This CDR3 has 16 residues. The CDR3 spells CASSLVLTGSNSPLHF. CDR3 coding DNA: TGTGCCAGCAGCTTAGTATTGACAGGATCTAATTCACCCCTCCACTTT. Full variable domain (rest looked up from reference TRBV7-2 and TRBJ1-6): GAGVSQSPSNKVTEKGKDVELRCDPISGHTALYWYRQSLGQGLEFLIYFQGNSAPDKSGLPSDRFSAERTGGSVSTLTIQRTQQEDSAVYLCASSLVLTGSNSPLHFGNGTRLTVT.

The chain has TRBV7-9 and TRBJ1-2, with 10 bases aligning to TRBD1. Looked up from germline, CDR1 is SEHNR and CDR2 is FQNEAQ (reference sequence). Unmatched junction bases numbered 14, after V lost 11 bases and J lost 2 bases. The CDR3 totals 16 residues. The CDR3 loop reads CAGQGDRGSENYGYTF. The CDR3 nucleotides read TGTGCCGGACAGGGGGACAGGGGATCAGAGAACTATGGCTACACCTTC. The full variable domain, completed using reference TRBV7-9 and TRBJ1-2, is DTGVSQNPRHKITKRGQNVTFRCDPISEHNRLYWYRQTLGQGPEFLTYFQNEAQLEKSRLLSDRFSAERPKGSFSTLEIQRTEQGDSAMYLCAGQGDRGSENYGYTFGSGTRLTVV.

The chain is built from TRBV5-5 and TRBJ2-4; D might be TRBD1 (6 bases). The CDR3 length is 15 residues. Germline V gives CDR1 SGHKS, CDR2 YYEKEE (reference sequence). V was shortened by 1 base and J by 6 bases, with 14 bases between the two germline ends. This chain's CDR3 is CASSLQTGTTNIQYF. CDR3 nucleotide sequence: TGTGCCAGCAGCTTGCAGACCGGGACAACAAACATTCAGTACTTC.

This chain uses TRBV28 with TRBJ2-2; D is perhaps TRBD2 (6 bases). The CDR3 loop spans 15 amino acids. The V and J ends lost 4 bases and 0 bases respectively, with 9 bases between them. CDR1 and CDR2 (germline): MDHEN, SYDVKM. DNA for the CDR3: TGTGCCAGCAGTTCCCCGGGGGCGAACACCGGGGAGCTGTTTTTT. It is translated as CASSSPGANTGELFF.

This chain connects TRBV5-1 to TRBJ1-5, with D hard to call. The germline V and J ends were trimmed by 2 bases and 3 bases, with 9 bases remaining between them. CDR1 is SGHRS and CDR2 is YFSETQ in the germline V gene. This CDR3 is 14 amino acids long. In DNA, the CDR3 is TGCGCCAGCAGCTTAGGTTCAGCCAATCAGCCCCAGCATTTT. As protein: CASSLGSANQPQHF.

This clonotype showed up just a few times. This chain connects TRBV2 to TRBJ1-1, with 8 positions matching TRBD1. From germline, CDR1 is SNHLY and CDR2 FYNNEI. Trimming took 10 bases from V and 7 from J; bases not matched to a gene: 5. This CDR3 is 11 amino acids long. This CDR3 reads CAIKGQGEAFF. CDR3 nucleotides: TGTGCCATCAAAGGACAGGGTGAAGCTTTCTTT. Combining the CDR3 with reference TRBV2 and TRBJ1-1 gives the whole variable domain EPEVTQTPSHQVTQMGQEVILRCVPISNHLYFYWYRQILGQKVEFLVSFYNNEISEKSEIFDDQFSVERPDGSNFTLKIRSTKLEDSAMYFCAIKGQGEAFFGQGTRLTVV.

The chain employs TRBV29-1 and TRBJ1-1; D remains ambiguous. Deletions cut 5 bases from V and 3 bases from J, with 7 bases between. This CDR3 has 11 residues. Looked up from germline, CDR1 is SQVTM and CDR2 is ANQGSEA. The CDR3 protein is CSVLLYTEAFF. Written as DNA, the CDR3 is TGCAGCGTTTTGCTATACACTGAAGCTTTCTTT.

In this sample, this clonotype turned up many times. The DNA for the CDR3 is TGCGCCAGCAGCCAAGATGTGGGGCCGGATCGACTGTTTTTT. The encoded protein is CASSQDVGPDRLFF. The chain couples TRBV4-1 to TRBJ1-4; the D gene is possibly TRBD1 (5 bases). The V gene's germline CDR1 is MGHRA and CDR2 YSYEKL. Trimming removed 0 bases at V and 13 bases at J, with 15 bases between. This CDR3 contains 14 residues.

This sequence joins TRBV5-1 and TRBJ1-1, with unresolved D. This CDR3 region has 14 residues. Germline V CDR1 and CDR2: SGHRS, YFSETQ. Trimming removed 5 bases at V and 1 base at J, with 12 bases between. CDR3 coding DNA: TGCGCCAGCAGTACCGAACAGCCGAACACTGAAGCTTTCTTT. This sequence encodes CASSTEQPNTEAFF.

CDR3 bases: TGTGCCAGCAGATTCCCCTCCAATGAGCAGTTCTTC. It specifies CASRFPSNEQFF. This chain joins TRBV6-2 or TRBV6-3 and TRBJ2-1, with D unresolved. Germline lookup yields CDR1 MNHEY and CDR2 SVGEGT. The CDR3 is made up of 12 amino acids. V was pared by 6 bases and J by 6 bases, with 9 bases between.

The CDR3 region is CSVILRGSTGELFF. In DNA form, the CDR3 reads TGCAGCGTTATTCTCAGGGGCAGCACCGGGGAGCTGTTTTTT. The rearrangement joins TRBV29-1 to TRBJ2-2; TRBD1 is a possible D gene (6 bases). CDR1 is SQVTM, CDR2 ANQGSEA, per germline. The V gene lost 5 bases and the J gene lost 4 bases, with 14 bases spanning the gap. CDR3 size: 14 residues.

V and J are TRBV11-2 and TRBJ2-2; TRBD2 agrees at 14 bases. Trimming removed 4 bases from V and 1 base from J; junction bases left unmatched: 8. The germline CDR1 and CDR2 sequences are SGHAT and FQNNGV. CDR3 size: 19 residues. For the CDR3, the DNA is TGTGCCAGCAGCTCGGCGGGACTAGCGGGAGCGGGGAACACCGGGGAGCTGTTTTTT. Protein product: CASSSAGLAGAGNTGELFF.

V is TRBV29-1 and J is TRBJ2-5, with D possibly called TRBD1 or TRBD2 (6 bases each). CDR1 and CDR2 from the germline V gene are SQVTM and ANQGSEA. This CDR3 is 14 amino acids long. Trimming left V 3 bases short and J 7 bases short, with 18 bases between. As DNA, the CDR3 is TGCAGCGTTGAGGGGGGAACAGGGCCGGGGACCCAGTACTTC. This gives the protein CSVEGGTGPGTQYF.

This clonotype was recorded a few times. The rearrangement uses TRBV29-1 and TRBJ2-1; D not certain. The V and J ends lost 0 bases and 8 bases respectively, with 11 bases between them. The V gene's germline CDR1 is SQVTM and CDR2 ANQGSEA. The CDR3 is 13 residues long. The CDR3 region is CSVEDRIGDEQFF. CDR3 in DNA: TGCAGCGTTGAAGATCGGATCGGAGATGAGCAGTTCTTC.

The V call is TRBV29-1, the J call TRBJ2-1; maybe TRBD1 (6 bases). The CDR3 is 12 residues long. The V and J ends lost 3 bases and 8 bases respectively, with 11 bases between them. The V gene's germline CDR1 is SQVTM and CDR2 ANQGSEA. CDR3 nucleotide sequence: TGCAGCGTTGACAGGGGTCGCGATGAGCAGTTCTTC. This sequence encodes CSVDRGRDEQFF.

The chain has TRBV28 and TRBJ1-4; the match to TRBD1 covers 7 bases. Germline CDR1 and CDR2: MDHEN and SYDVKM. This CDR3 contains 18 residues. V trimming: 7 bases; J trimming: 7 bases; junction bases outside the gene matches: 21. CDR3: CASMTRGLGGGPSEKLFF. CDR3 sequence (DNA): TGTGCCAGCATGACACGAGGTTTAGGGGGCGGTCCGAGTGAAAAACTGTTTTTT.

Here the CDR3 DNA reads TGTGCCAGCAGCGTAGCCCACGGCTACGAGCAGTACTTC. It yields the protein CASSVAHGYEQYF. The gene calls are TRBV9 and TRBJ2-7; D is uncertain. Germline loops: CDR1 SGDLS, CDR2 YYNGEE. Trimming removed 0 bases from V and 3 bases from J, with 7 bases in between. The CDR3 has 13 residues.

This sequence joins TRBV11-1 and TRBJ1-1, with D possibly being TRBD1 (6 bases). This CDR3 region has 17 residues. V was trimmed by 0 bases and J by 2 bases, leaving 16 bases between them. CDR1 and CDR2 (germline): SGHAT, FQDESV (reference sequence). CDR3 nucleotide sequence: TGTGCCAGCAGCTTAGCGAAGGACGGGGGCGAAAACACTGAAGCTTTCTTT. It codes for CASSLAKDGGENTEAFF.

The rearrangement links TRBV25-1 to TRBJ1-1; no definite D call. The CDR3 totals 13 residues. Per the germline V gene, CDR1 is MGHDK and CDR2 is SYGVNS. The ends were cut back, 4 bases at V and 4 bases at J, with 10 bases in the middle. In DNA, the CDR3 is TGTGCCAGCAGTGGAAGACAAGGCACTGAAGCTTTCTTT. Encoded protein: CASSGRQGTEAFF. Full variable domain (remainder filled in from reference TRBV25-1 and TRBJ1-1): EADIYQTPRYLVIGTGKKITLECSQTMGHDKMYWYQQDPGMELHLIHYSYGVNSTEKGDLSSESTVSRIRTEHFPLTLESARPSHTSQYLCASSGRQGTEAFFGQGTRLTVV.

This chain joins TRBV29-1 and TRBJ2-1; 9 nucleotides match TRBD1. This CDR3 is 19 amino acids long. Germline assignment: CDR1 SQVTM and CDR2 ANQGSEA. V shed 5 bases and J 3 bases; nucleotides not matched to a gene: 20. The CDR3: CSVPPSGVDEGQGYNEQFF. The CDR3 coding sequence is TGCAGCGTTCCCCCCTCCGGGGTTGATGAGGGACAGGGCTACAATGAGCAGTTCTTC.

This clonotype was observed a handful of times. This rearrangement joins TRBV28 to TRBJ1-2, with D unresolved. CDR1 and CDR2 (germline): MDHEN, SYDVKM. Trimming removed 7 bases from V and 5 bases from J, with 11 bases in between. The CDR3 extends over 12 amino acids. CDR3 coding DNA: TGTGCCAGCAAATCGTCGGAGTATGGCTACACCTTC. It specifies CASKSSEYGYTF.

The sample holds many counts of this clonotype. The V gene is TRBV6-2 or TRBV6-3, the J gene TRBJ2-5, with 7 bases matching TRBD1. This CDR3 region has 14 residues. V lost 6 bases and J lost 2; bases outside the gene matches: 6. The germline gives CDR1 MNHEY, CDR2 SVGEGT. CDR3 region: CASSSGQSQETQYF. The CDR3, as DNA: TGTGCCAGCAGCTCGGGACAGAGTCAAGAGACCCAGTACTTC.

This clonotype was seen ten or more times. The V gene is TRBV20-1, the J gene TRBJ2-7; D possibly corresponds to TRBD2 (6 bases). The CDR3 totals 12 residues. V dropped 4 bases and J dropped 2 bases, with 9 bases sitting between them. The V gene's germline CDR1 is DFQATT and CDR2 SNEGSKA (reference sequence). The CDR3 region has the DNA TGCAGTGCTACCGGGAGTCCCTACGAGCAGTACTTC. Amino acids: CSATGSPYEQYF.

The chain carries TRBV28 and TRBJ2-7; 7 bases fit TRBD1. The CDR3 runs to 14 residues. Per germline, CDR1 MDHEN and CDR2 SYDVKM. J gave up 3 bases and V 5 bases, and 7 bases lay outside the gene matches. The CDR3, as DNA: TGTGCCAGCAGTGACAGACAGGGCCACTACGAGCAGTACTTC. Protein sequence: CASSDRQGHYEQYF.

This clonotype has more than one count but fewer than ten. The chain joins TRBV6-4 to TRBJ2-1; the match to TRBD1 covers 10 bases. V trimming: 5 bases; J trimming: 4 bases; junction bases outside the gene matches: 5. The CDR3 has 15 residues. CDR1 and CDR2 (germline): MRHNA, SNTAGT. CDR3 protein: CASSTGTGVYNEQFF. DNA for the CDR3: TGTGCCAGCAGTACCGGGACAGGGGTTTACAATGAGCAGTTCTTC.